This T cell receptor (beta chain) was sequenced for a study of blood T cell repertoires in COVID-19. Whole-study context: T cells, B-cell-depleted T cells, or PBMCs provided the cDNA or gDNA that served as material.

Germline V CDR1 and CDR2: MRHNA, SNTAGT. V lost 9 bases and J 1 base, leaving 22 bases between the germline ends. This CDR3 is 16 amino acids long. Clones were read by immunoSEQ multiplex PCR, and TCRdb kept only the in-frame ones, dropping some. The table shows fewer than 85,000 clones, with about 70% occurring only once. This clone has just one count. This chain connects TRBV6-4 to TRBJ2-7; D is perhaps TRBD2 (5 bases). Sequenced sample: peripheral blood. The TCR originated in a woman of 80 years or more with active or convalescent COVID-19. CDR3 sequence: CARGRVKGVRSYEQYF. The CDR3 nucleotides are TGTGCCAGGGGCCGGGTTAAGGGAGTTCGGTCCTACGAGCAGTACTTC.